This TCR beta chain was sequenced for a study of T-cell memory formation after mild COVID-19. Germline CDR1 and CDR2: SGHAT and FQNNGV. The V end lost 6 bases, the J end lost 0 bases, and 5 bases lay between the germline ends. This CDR3 region has 13 residues. Study-level findings and limits: Memory from before infection featured some responding clones, which suggests cross-reactive memory joined.

As to this clonotype: No antigen is known for it.

After 5'RACE with constant-segment primers, TCR alpha and TCR beta cDNA libraries carrying sample barcodes and UMIs were obtained. TCRdb re-called the 5' RACE reads through MiXCR, storing one row per CDR3 protein. The data contain more than 35,000 distinct CDR3 sequences, about 6.1% of them seen just once; the ten biggest clones take up under 0.9%. The gene calls are TRBV11-2 and TRBJ2-2; the D is unclear. This TCR came from an adult who had mild COVID-19 (a few samples of this study predate the infection). Cell type and time point are not known. The sequencing sample was made of PBMCs or a T cell subset sorted from them (not recorded which). The CDR3 protein is CASSRTNTGELFF. CDR3 nucleotides: TGTGCCAGCAGTCGCACGAACACCGGGGAGCTGTTTTTT.